This passage covers 24 T cell receptor beta chains from one sample sequenced in a study of response to subunit inactivated influenza vaccine. A single record per CDR3 protein comes from TCRdb applying MiXCR to the RT-PCR reads. The sample consists of 550,000 to 800,000 distinct CDR3 sequences, approximately 15% of them appearing once. The starting material was PBMCs from blood, obtained 14 days before vaccination. These receptors originate from a man over 45 who received an inactivated influenza vaccine.

The chain couples TRBV6-5 to TRBJ1-5, with TRBD1 identical over 9 bases. This CDR3 is 16 amino acids long. Germline CDR1 and CDR2: MNHEY and SVGAGI. J lost 5 bases, V lost 0 bases, and 5 bases had no gene match. The CDR3 loop reads CASSYSGTGRHQPQHF. Here the CDR3 DNA reads TGTGCCAGCAGTTACTCGGGGACAGGGCGGCATCAGCCCCAGCATTTT.

The V gene is TRBV5-5, the J gene TRBJ2-3, with TRBD1 identical over 8 bases. CDR1 is SGHKS and CDR2 is YYEKEE in the germline V gene (reference sequence). The CDR3 consists of 15 residues. The ends lost 0 bases at V and 2 bases at J; junction bases unmatched: 2. The chain's CDR3 is CASSLETGATDTQYF. The CDR3, as DNA: TGTGCCAGCAGCTTGGAGACAGGGGCCACAGATACGCAGTATTTT.

The chain combines TRBV16 with TRBJ2-7; TRBD2 aligns across 12 bases. This CDR3 contains 19 residues. With 11 bases clipped from V and 3 bases from J, the junction kept 23 bases outside the gene matches. The germline CDR1 and CDR2 sequences are KGHSY and FQNENV. The CDR3 coding sequence is TGTGCCCTCAGCCCTTTAAAGCTTTTTCGGGGACTAGCGGGCTACGAGCAGTACTTC. Protein: CALSPLKLFRGLAGYEQYF.

The sample holds a few counts of this clonotype. The V call is TRBV29-1, the J call TRBJ2-1; D perhaps matches TRBD2 (5 bases). The CDR3 extends over 11 amino acids. Germline V CDR1 and CDR2: SQVTM, ANQGSEA. Trimming stripped 6 bases from V and 10 bases from J, with 13 bases between. The CDR3 sequence: CSVSVGVEQFF. For the CDR3, the DNA is TGCAGCGTCTCGGTGGGAGTGGAGCAGTTCTTC.

This clonotype was seen a handful of times. This sequence joins TRBV6-2 or TRBV6-3 and TRBJ1-2; 7 positions match TRBD1. Per the germline V gene, CDR1 is MNHEY and CDR2 is SVGEGT. Trimming cost V 7 bases and J 3 bases; bases outside gene matches: 5. The CDR3 spans 13 residues. CDR3 region: CASNLDRDYGYTF. As DNA, the CDR3 is TGTGCCAGCAATCTCGACAGGGACTATGGCTACACCTTC.

The J gene is TRBJ2-7, the V gene TRBV20-1; D uncertain. Trimming left V 4 bases short and J 6 bases short, with 10 bases between. The CDR3 is 11 amino acids. Germline V gene data show CDR1 as DFQATT and CDR2 as SNEGSKA (reference sequence). The DNA for the CDR3 is TGCAGTGCTACTTCCCTGATCGAGCAGTACTTC. Amino acid sequence: CSATSLIEQYF.

This clonotype has a handful of counts. This chain uses TRBV2 with TRBJ2-5; no clear D gene. CDR3 length: 11 residues. Germline assignment: CDR1 SNHLY and CDR2 FYNNEI. Trimming pared 0 bases from V and 13 bases from J, leaving 9 bases between. The CDR3 nucleotides read TGTGCCAGCAGTGAAGCTCGCCGGCTGTACTTC. Translation: CASSEARRLYF.

The rearrangement joins TRBV12-3 or TRBV12-4 to TRBJ1-2, with D hard to call. With 2 bases removed from V and 11 bases from J, the gap between germline ends came to 27 bases. The CDR3 has 17 residues. CDR3 DNA sequence: TGTGCCAGCAGTTTAAGTTCTGGGGTAGGTCCCTCCAAGGGATACACCTTC. It is translated as CASSLSSGVGPSKGYTF.

This chain joins TRBV7-9 and TRBJ1-1; 8 bases are a match to TRBD1. Per the germline V gene, CDR1 is SEHNR and CDR2 is FQNEAQ (reference sequence). V shed 5 bases, J shed 1 base, and the junction held 9 bases outside the gene matches. The CDR3 extends over 16 amino acids. Here the CDR3 reads CASSARTGWENTEAFF. Here the CDR3 DNA reads TGTGCCAGCAGCGCCCGGACAGGGTGGGAGAACACTGAAGCTTTCTTT.

This clonotype was seen a few times. The V gene is TRBV5-1, the J gene TRBJ2-7, with TRBD1 identical over 9 bases. CDR3 length: 15 residues. J was trimmed by 1 base and V by 4 bases; bases with no gene match: 6. Germline V gives CDR1 SGHRS, CDR2 YFSETQ. Here the CDR3 DNA reads TGCGCCAGCAGCCGAGGACAGGGGAGGTCCTACGAGCAGTACTTC. It is translated as CASSRGQGRSYEQYF.

This chain joins TRBV10-2 and TRBJ2-5, with unresolved D. The germline gives CDR1 WSHSY, CDR2 SAAADI. Between the trimmed V and J ends, which lost 2 bases and 2 bases, there was a span of 9 bases. The CDR3 is 14 residues long. DNA for the CDR3: TGCGCCAGCAGTGAGGGATTGAGACAAGAGACCCAGTACTTC. This encodes CASSEGLRQETQYF.

In this sample, this clonotype turned up a few times. The J gene is TRBJ2-3, the V gene TRBV5-1; D might be TRBD2 (6 bases). CDR3 length: 15 amino acids. Germline V gene sequence: CDR1 SGHRS, CDR2 YFSETQ. Trimming took 4 bases from V and 2 from J, leaving 14 bases between them. CDR3 DNA: TGCGCCAGCAGCGGAGGGGCTATTACCACAGATACGCAGTATTTT. Its protein is CASSGGAITTDTQYF.

This chain connects TRBV6-1 to TRBJ1-2; TRBD1 is a possible D gene (5 bases). The CDR3 consists of 12 residues. Germline V CDR1 and CDR2: MNHNS, SASEGT. Trimming took 1 base from V and 5 from J, leaving 5 bases between them. CDR3 bases: TGTGCCAGCAGTGAAGAGGGGTATGGCTACACCTTC. Encoded protein: CASSEEGYGYTF.

This clonotype was detected a few times. The chain employs TRBV9 and TRBJ2-5; no clear D. Per the germline V gene, CDR1 is SGDLS and CDR2 is YYNGEE. V shed 0 bases and J shed 2 bases, with 11 bases lying between them. CDR3 length: 15 residues. Written as DNA, the CDR3 is TGTGCCAGCAGCGTAGAGGGTAACCTTCAAGAGACCCAGTACTTC. This encodes CASSVEGNLQETQYF.

A few counts support this clonotype. The rearrangement joins TRBV5-1 to TRBJ2-7; 7 bases are shared with TRBD1. Germline CDR1 reads SGHRS; CDR2 reads YFSETQ. V dropped 3 bases and J dropped 2; count of bases not matched to a gene: 8. There are 15 residues in the CDR3. CDR3 DNA sequence: TGCGCCAGCAGCTATAACCGACAGGGAACCTACGAGCAGTACTTC. Protein product: CASSYNRQGTYEQYF.

This clonotype was found a few times. This chain connects TRBV11-3 to TRBJ2-3; D unclear. CDR3 length: 15 amino acids. CDR1 SGHNT and CDR2 YENEEA come from the germline V gene. V lost 3 bases and J lost 2, with 12 bases in between. CDR3 loop: CASSFSSLDTDTQYF. The CDR3 DNA is TGTGCCAGCAGCTTTTCGAGCCTAGACACAGATACGCAGTATTTT.

J is TRBJ2-3 and V is TRBV5-1, with D uncertain. V was shortened by 6 bases and J by 0 bases, with 14 bases between the two germline ends. Germline loops: CDR1 SGHRS, CDR2 YFSETQ. CDR3 size: 15 residues. The CDR3: CASTADGTSTDTQYF. The CDR3 coding sequence is TGCGCCAGCACCGCGGACGGAACTAGCACAGATACGCAGTATTTT.

The sample holds a few counts of this clonotype. The gene calls are TRBV20-1 and TRBJ2-1; 8 positions match TRBD2. The CDR3 is 13 residues long. Germline V CDR1 and CDR2: DFQATT, SNEGSKA (reference sequence). The CDR3 DNA follows: TGCAGCGGGCAGAGCGGGGGTTACAATGAGCAGTTCTTC. Translating gives CSGQSGGYNEQFF.

This clonotype was seen more than once but under ten times. J is TRBJ2-1 and V is TRBV4-2; 9 bases match TRBD2. After removal of 0 bases from V and 6 bases from J, the junction contained 6 bases not matched to a gene. CDR3 length equals 16 residues. Looked up from germline, CDR1 is LGHNA and CDR2 is YNFKEQ. CDR3 residues: CASSQDFSGGFNEQFF. DNA of the CDR3: TGTGCCAGCAGCCAAGACTTCAGCGGGGGGTTCAATGAGCAGTTCTTC.

This clonotype was observed at least ten times. J is TRBJ1-5 and V is TRBV5-1; D is unresolved. V lost 8 bases to trimming and J lost 0 bases, with 9 bases between them. This CDR3 is built from 13 residues. The germline CDR1 and CDR2 sequences are SGHRS and YFSETQ. The CDR3 protein is CASAQDSNQPQHF. Written as DNA, the CDR3 is TGCGCCAGTGCTCAGGATAGCAATCAGCCCCAGCATTTT. Full variable domain (remainder filled in from reference TRBV5-1 and TRBJ1-5): KAGVTQTPRYLIKTRGQQVTLSCSPISGHRSVSWYQQTPGQGLQFLFEYFSETQRNKGNFPGRFSGRQFSNSRSEMNVSTLELGDSALYLCASAQDSNQPQHFGDGTRLSIL.

This clonotype was counted at least ten times. The chain employs TRBV6-2 or TRBV6-3 and TRBJ2-3; no definite D call. Trimming shortened V by 5 bases and J by 11 bases, and 20 bases separated the two germline ends. The CDR3 loop spans 14 amino acids. Per germline, CDR1 MNHEY and CDR2 SVGEGT. DNA of the CDR3: TGTGCCAGCAGTCCCGGCCTAGGCTCAGTTGGGCAGTATTTT. This encodes CASSPGLGSVGQYF.

The CDR3 sequence: CASSQDNSGANVLTF. The CDR3 region has the DNA TGTGCCAGCAGCCAAGATAACTCTGGGGCCAACGTCCTGACTTTC. The genes are TRBV3-1 and TRBJ2-6; D gene ambiguous. From germline, CDR1 is LGHDT and CDR2 YNNKEL (reference sequence). CDR3 length: 15 residues. V was pared by 0 bases and J by 0 bases, with 3 bases between.

The gene calls are TRBV6-2 or TRBV6-3 and TRBJ2-7; D uncertain. The V end was cut by 3 bases, the J end by 3 bases, with 9 bases between. Germline V lookup: CDR1 MNHEY, CDR2 SVGEGT. There are 13 residues in the CDR3. CDR3: CASSYTANYEQYF. DNA for the CDR3: TGTGCCAGCAGTTATACAGCCAACTACGAGCAGTACTTC.

CDR3 residues: CASSSPPRGHYEQYF. The CDR3 DNA reads as TGTGCCAGCAGCTCTCCTCCCCGGGGCCACTACGAGCAGTACTTC. The chain employs TRBV7-2 and TRBJ2-7; tentatively, D is TRBD1 or TRBD2 (5 bases each). V was pared by 4 bases and J by 3 bases, with 16 bases between. This CDR3 spans 15 amino acids. Germline V CDR1 and CDR2: SGHTA, FQGNSA.